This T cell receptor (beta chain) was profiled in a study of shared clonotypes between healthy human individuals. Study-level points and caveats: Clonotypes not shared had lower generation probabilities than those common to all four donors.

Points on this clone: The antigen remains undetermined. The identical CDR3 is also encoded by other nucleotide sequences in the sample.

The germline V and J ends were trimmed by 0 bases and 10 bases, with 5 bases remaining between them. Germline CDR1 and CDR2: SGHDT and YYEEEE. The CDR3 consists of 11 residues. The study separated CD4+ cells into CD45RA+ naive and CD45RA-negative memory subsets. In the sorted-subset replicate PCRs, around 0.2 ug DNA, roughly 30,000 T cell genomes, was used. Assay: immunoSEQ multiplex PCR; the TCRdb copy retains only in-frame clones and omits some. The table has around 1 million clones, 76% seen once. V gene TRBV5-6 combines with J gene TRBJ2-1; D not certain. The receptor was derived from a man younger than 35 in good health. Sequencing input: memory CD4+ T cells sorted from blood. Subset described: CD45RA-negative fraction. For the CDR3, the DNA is TGTGCCAGCAGCTTGGGGTCCGAGCAGTTCTTC. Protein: CASSLGSEQFF.